The sequence of this TCR beta chain was determined in a study of vaccination effects on CD4 cells after COVID-19. Study-level background: Each person got two doses of an mRNA SARS-CoV-2 vaccine, BNT162b2 or mRNA-1273.

Antigen-specific CD4+ T cells were expanded with viral peptide pools in the ViraFEST assay before sequencing. At the end of 10 days of culture, CD4+ T cells were isolated. According to the study, vaccine recipients showed no prior SARS-CoV-2 infection and negative nucleocapsid antibodies. Half-medium changes using IL-2 medium occurred on days 3 and 7. Study conclusions and caveats: Late post-vaccination samples showed marked contraction of infection- and vaccine-induced clones. The vaccine-induced clones of healthy vaccinees included only 1 of 255 that cross-reacted with common cold coronaviruses.

Sequencing was performed with immunoSEQ multiplex PCR; in TCRdb, only in-frame clones are kept and a portion is missing. Among fewer than 30,000 clones listed, around three quarters were seen once. In regard to this clone: Its antigen is unknown.

V dropped 7 bases and J dropped 2; count of bases not matched to a gene: 11. The germline gives CDR1 MDHEN, CDR2 SYDVKM. This CDR3 region has 15 residues. The receptor was isolated from a human donor who received a COVID-19 vaccine. This rearrangement joins TRBV28 to TRBJ2-7; TRBD1 matches at 7 bases. The sequenced sample was CD4+ T cells from PBMCs cultured with SARS-CoV-2 spike peptides, obtained before COVID-19 vaccination. The CDR3: CASNKQGIIAYEQYF. CDR3 DNA sequence: TGTGCCAGCAACAAACAGGGGATCATTGCCTACGAGCAGTACTTC.